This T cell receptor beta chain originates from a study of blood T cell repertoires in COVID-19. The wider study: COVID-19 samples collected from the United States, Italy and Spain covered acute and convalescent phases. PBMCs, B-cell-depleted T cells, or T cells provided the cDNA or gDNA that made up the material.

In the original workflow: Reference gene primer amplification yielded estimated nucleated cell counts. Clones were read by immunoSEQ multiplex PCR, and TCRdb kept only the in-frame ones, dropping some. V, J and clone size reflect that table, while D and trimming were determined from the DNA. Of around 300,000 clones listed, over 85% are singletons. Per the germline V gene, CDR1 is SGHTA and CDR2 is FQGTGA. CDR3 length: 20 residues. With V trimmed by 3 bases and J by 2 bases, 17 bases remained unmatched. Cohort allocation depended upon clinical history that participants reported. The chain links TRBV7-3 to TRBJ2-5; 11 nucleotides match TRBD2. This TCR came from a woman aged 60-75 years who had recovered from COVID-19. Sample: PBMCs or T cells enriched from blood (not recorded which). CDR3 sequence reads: CASSFRPTRGGTSGQETQYF. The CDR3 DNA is TGTGCCAGCAGCTTTCGCCCCACCCGAGGTGGGACTAGCGGACAAGAGACCCAGTACTTC.